The 19 T cell receptor beta chains below all came from one sample that was sequenced in a study of cytomegalovirus exposure and HLA in healthy donors. A multiplex PCR was run with 60 Vbeta primers and 13 Jbeta primers. The method was immunoSEQ multiplex PCR; TCRdb's version includes in-frame clones alone and lacks a portion of them. The sample lists some 98,000 clones; around 9.6% were seen once. What was sequenced was PBMCs. Receptor source: a man aged 50 to 59 in good health and CMV-seropositive.

This chain links TRBV4-2 with TRBJ2-2; the match to TRBD2 covers 9 bases. The CDR3 spans 18 residues. CDR1 and CDR2 from the germline V gene are LGHNA and YNFKEQ. J lost 3 bases, V lost 1 base, and 9 bases had no gene match. The chain's CDR3 is CASSQGGAGGPDTGELFF. DNA of the CDR3: TGTGCCAGCAGCCAAGGGGGTGCGGGAGGGCCGGACACCGGGGAGCTGTTTTTT.

There are a few counts of this clone. The same CDR3 can be traced to other DNA sequences in this sample. The chain links TRBV29-1 to TRBJ1-2; 10 bases match TRBD1. In germline, CDR1 is SQVTM, CDR2 ANQGSEA. The CDR3 contains 16 residues. Germline trimming cut 4 bases from V and 0 bases from J; bases unmatched to any gene: 8. The CDR3: CSVVGTGVEANYGYTF. CDR3 nucleotide sequence: TGCAGCGTTGTAGGGACAGGGGTCGAAGCTAACTATGGCTACACCTTC.

This clone has more than one count but fewer than ten. The chain recombines TRBV19 with TRBJ2-2; D may be TRBD1 (6 bases). Germline V gene data show CDR1 as LNHDA and CDR2 as SQIVND (reference sequence). The ends were cut back, 3 bases at V and 6 bases at J, with 11 bases in the middle. CDR3 length: 14 residues. The CDR3 loop is CASSMIDRPGELFF. The CDR3 nucleotides read TGTGCCAGTAGTATGATCGACAGGCCCGGGGAGCTGTTTTTT. The whole variable domain, remainder taken from reference TRBV19 and TRBJ2-2, is DGGITQSPKYLFRKEGQNVTLSCEQNLNHDAMYWYRQDPGQGLRLIYYSQIVNDFQKGDIAEGYSVSREKKESFPLTVTSAQKNPTAFYLCASSMIDRPGELFFGEGSRLTVL.

This clone has just a few counts. The chain carries TRBV19 and TRBJ2-7; 9 bases align to TRBD1. The CDR3 extends over 13 amino acids. Germline trimming cut 3 bases from V and 4 bases from J; bases unmatched to any gene: 1. The V gene's germline CDR1 is LNHDA and CDR2 SQIVND (reference sequence). In DNA form, the CDR3 reads TGTGCCAGTAGTATGGGACAGGGTTACGAGCAGTACTTC. As protein: CASSMGQGYEQYF.

The gene calls are TRBV19 and TRBJ2-2, with 9 bases identical to TRBD2. Germline CDR1 reads LNHDA; CDR2 reads SQIVND (reference sequence). The CDR3 loop spans 17 amino acids. J was trimmed by 7 bases and V by 6 bases; bases with no gene match: 15. The CDR3 is CASSRIGAGGHSGELFF. The CDR3 DNA is TGTGCCAGTAGCCGAATCGGGGCGGGAGGGCATAGCGGGGAGCTGTTTTTT.

This clone appeared a few times. The chain combines TRBV4-1 with TRBJ2-1; 8 positions match TRBD2. This CDR3 has 18 residues. Germline-derived CDR1 and CDR2 are MGHRA and YSYEKL. V lost 4 bases to trimming and J lost 3 bases; unmatched junction nucleotides: 14. CDR3 sequence (DNA): TGCGCCAGCAGCCGGCAGACCCTTAGCGGGAAGAGCTACAATGAGCAGTTCTTC. This translates into CASSRQTLSGKSYNEQFF.

Only a few counts were recorded for this clone. The V call is TRBV7-3, the J call TRBJ2-3; maybe TRBD1 (6 bases). CDR1 SGHTA and CDR2 FQGTGA come from the germline V gene. This CDR3 is 15 amino acids long. V was shortened by 5 bases and J by 5 bases, with 17 bases between the two germline ends. CDR3 protein: CASSAPGQGIDTQYF. Written as DNA, the CDR3 is TGTGCCAGCAGCGCCCCGGGGCAGGGGATAGATACGCAGTATTTT.

J is TRBJ1-1 and V is TRBV7-3; D unclear. This CDR3 spans 14 amino acids. Germline CDR1 reads SGHTA; CDR2 reads FQGTGA. The V and J ends lost 2 bases and 1 base respectively, with 8 bases between them. CDR3 DNA sequence: TGTGCCAGCAGCTTAGACGGAGGGAACACTGAAGCTTTCTTT. Protein product: CASSLDGGNTEAFF.

The chain links TRBV5-1 to TRBJ2-5; possible D gene TRBD1, 6 bases. The V end was cut by 0 bases, the J end by 9 bases, with 6 bases between. The germline V gene encodes CDR1 SGHRS and CDR2 YFSETQ. The CDR3 length is 11 residues. CDR3 loop: CASSLEGAQYF. In DNA, the CDR3 is TGCGCCAGCAGCTTGGAGGGGGCCCAGTACTTC. Full variable domain (rest looked up from reference TRBV5-1 and TRBJ2-5): KAGVTQTPRYLIKTRGQQVTLSCSPISGHRSVSWYQQTPGQGLQFLFEYFSETQRNKGNFPGRFSGRQFSNSRSEMNVSTLELGDSALYLCASSLEGAQYFGPGTRLLVL.

The J gene is TRBJ2-1, the V gene TRBV27; tentatively, D is TRBD1 (5 bases). The CDR3 extends over 10 amino acids. V lost 7 bases to trimming and J lost 7 bases, with 5 bases between them. Germline V gene lookup returns CDR1 MNHEY and CDR2 SMNVEV (reference sequence). In DNA form, the CDR3 reads TGTGCCAGCAAGGGGAATGAGCAGTTCTTC. As protein: CASKGNEQFF.

This rearrangement joins TRBV6-1 to TRBJ1-6; TRBD1 might be the D (5 bases). Trimming removed 4 bases at V and 8 bases at J, with 12 bases between. This CDR3 spans 14 amino acids. Germline lookup yields CDR1 MNHNS and CDR2 SASEGT. CDR3 bases: TGTGCCAGCAGTGGACAGCTTCATGATTCACCCCTCCACTTT. It specifies CASSGQLHDSPLHF.

This clone appeared a few times. This rearrangement joins TRBV5-4 to TRBJ1-6, with D possibly TRBD1 on 6 matching bases. There are 15 residues in the CDR3. Germline assignment: CDR1 SGHNT and CDR2 YYREEE (reference sequence). V was shortened by 1 base and J by 1 base, with 6 bases between the two germline ends. CDR3 amino acids: CASSLQGSYNSPLHF. The CDR3 coding sequence is TGTGCCAGCAGCTTGCAGGGGTCCTATAATTCACCCCTCCACTTT. Full variable domain (rest looked up from reference TRBV5-4 and TRBJ1-6): ETGVTQSPTHLIKTRGQQVTLRCSSQSGHNTVSWYQQALGQGPQFIFQYYREEENGRGNFPPRFSGLQFPNYSSELNVNALELDDSALYLCASSLQGSYNSPLHFGNGTRLTVT.

The chain combines TRBV13 with TRBJ2-3; 7 positions agree with TRBD1. CDR1 is PRHDT, CDR2 FYEKMQ, per germline (reference sequence). The CDR3 contains 17 residues. With 5 bases clipped from V and 0 bases from J, the junction kept 11 bases outside the gene matches. The CDR3 nucleotides are TGTGCCAGCAGCAAATCCGGACAGGTCGGTAGCACAGATACGCAGTATTTT. This gives the protein CASSKSGQVGSTDTQYF. Filled out from reference TRBV13 and TRBJ2-3, the complete variable domain reads AAGVIQSPRHLIKEKRETATLKCYPIPRHDTVYWYQQGPGQDPQFLISFYEKMQSDKGSIPDRFSAQQFSDYHSELNMSSLELGDSALYFCASSKSGQVGSTDTQYFGPGTRLTVL.

This clone was detected a few times. This chain joins TRBV29-1 and TRBJ1-5; D is unresolved. Per germline, CDR1 SQVTM and CDR2 ANQGSEA. The germline V and J ends were trimmed by 5 bases and 3 bases, with 11 bases remaining between them. This CDR3 spans 13 amino acids. The DNA for the CDR3 is TGCAGCGTTAAATCCGGGGACAATCAGCCCCAGCATTTT. As protein: CSVKSGDNQPQHF.

This clone showed up just a few times. V usage is TRBV2 and J usage is TRBJ1-1; the D gene is possibly TRBD1 (5 bases). Trimming removed 6 bases at V and 6 bases at J, with 20 bases between. This CDR3 spans 15 amino acids. Germline-derived CDR1 and CDR2 are SNHLY and FYNNEI. CDR3 coding DNA: TGTGCCAGCAGGCCCGGCAGGGTATCTTTGCCTGAAGCTTTCTTT. It yields the protein CASRPGRVSLPEAFF.

This clone was seen more than once but under ten times. Other DNA sequences in the sample encode the same CDR3. CDR3 coding DNA: TGTGCCAGCAGCCAGGGACTCCCGGGCGGCGAGCAGTACTTC. Translating it yields CASSQGLPGGEQYF. The V gene is TRBV6-1, the J gene TRBJ2-7, with D possibly TRBD2 on 6 matching bases. The V and J ends lost 6 bases and 6 bases respectively, with 18 bases between them. Germline assignment: CDR1 MNHNS and CDR2 SASEGT. The CDR3 loop spans 14 amino acids.

In this sample, this clone turned up a few times. The limits of the CDR3 on the DNA are not certain, so only TCRdb's listed CDR3 is given. The genes are TRBV7-9 and TRBJ2-1; the D segment call TRBD2 is taken from the table without a DNA check. Germline V lookup: CDR1 SEHNR, CDR2 FQNEAQ (reference sequence). The CDR3 has 15 amino acids, counting both end residues. The CDR3 spells CASSSSDSPSEEQFF.

DNA of the CDR3: TGTGCCAGTAGTACCGGAGGTCTAGCGGGTCAAGAGACCCAGTACTTC. Translating gives CASSTGGLAGQETQYF. This sequence joins TRBV19 and TRBJ2-5; 8 nucleotides align to TRBD2. CDR3 length equals 16 residues. Germline CDR1 is LNHDA and CDR2 is SQIVND (reference sequence). The V gene end was trimmed by 4 bases and the J gene end by 2 bases; junction bases not matched to a gene: 9.

The chain employs TRBV18 and TRBJ2-3; weak D call: TRBD2 (5 bases). Germline V lookup: CDR1 KGHSH, CDR2 LQKENI. This CDR3 has 14 amino acids. The ends were cut back, 1 base at V and 0 bases at J, with 5 bases in the middle. CDR3 loop: CASSPRTSTDTQYF. The CDR3 region has the DNA TGTGCCAGCTCACCACGGACTAGCACAGATACGCAGTATTTT.